These 9 T cell receptor beta chains were all obtained from the same sample, sequenced in a study of T cell repertoires in ileal Crohn's disease. The data were produced by immunoSEQ multiplex PCR, yet TCRdb's version contains in-frame clones alone and is incomplete. The repertoire has approximately 29,000 clones, roughly 77% of them found once; the top ten carry 5.5% to 7%. Sequencing used ileal tissue. The source of these receptors is an adult with Crohn's disease.

V gene TRBV4-3 combines with J gene TRBJ1-3; 7 bases map to TRBD1. Germline V gene sequence: CDR1 LGHNA, CDR2 YSLEER. Trimming removed 5 bases from V and 1 base from J; junction bases left unmatched: 5. The CDR3 consists of 15 residues. CDR3 in amino acids: CASSSKTGSGNTIYF. CDR3 bases: TGCGCCAGCAGCTCAAAGACAGGGTCTGGAAACACCATATATTTT.

The rearrangement uses TRBV7-2 and TRBJ1-1; D is uncertain. From germline, CDR1 is SGHTA and CDR2 FQGNSA. This CDR3 comprises 13 residues. Trimming stripped 4 bases from V and 0 bases from J, with 6 bases between. CDR3 residues: CASSSPLNTEAFF. DNA for the CDR3: TGTGCCAGCAGCTCCCCCTTGAACACTGAAGCTTTCTTT.

This clone was seen a few times. The chain combines TRBV5-1 with TRBJ2-7, with D unresolved. The CDR3 loop spans 14 amino acids. Looked up from germline, CDR1 is SGHRS and CDR2 is YFSETQ. V lost 2 bases and J 0 bases, leaving 9 bases between the germline ends. Here the CDR3 reads CASSLSLPSYEQYF. For the CDR3, the DNA is TGCGCCAGCAGCTTATCCCTTCCCTCCTACGAGCAGTACTTC.

The chain carries TRBV29-1 and TRBJ1-2, with a possible D match to TRBD1 (6 bases). The germline V gene has CDR1 SQVTM and CDR2 ANQGSEA. The CDR3 has 13 amino acids. V lost 0 bases to trimming and J lost 14 bases, with 19 bases between them. CDR3 amino acids: CSVEDPGTRGRTF. The CDR3 bases are TGCAGCGTTGAAGATCCGGGGACCAGGGGTCGGACCTTC.

Only one count was recorded for this clone. This chain uses TRBV5-1 with TRBJ1-1, with D perhaps matching TRBD1 (6 bases). This CDR3 comprises 16 residues. Trimming cost V 1 base and J 4 bases, with 17 bases left between them. Germline CDR1 reads SGHRS; CDR2 reads YFSETQ. This CDR3 is CASSLQGPTTGTEAFF. CDR3 in DNA: TGCGCCAGCAGCTTGCAGGGGCCTACCACGGGCACTGAAGCTTTCTTT.

The rearrangement links TRBV5-6 to TRBJ1-2, with a tentative D call TRBD1 (6 bases). Germline CDR1 reads SGHDT; CDR2 reads YYEEEE. The CDR3 is made up of 14 amino acids. With 2 bases removed from V and 7 bases from J, the gap between germline ends came to 15 bases. Here the CDR3 DNA reads TGTGCCAGCAGCTTAGGGGGAGTCTTTCGTGGCTACACCTTC. It encodes CASSLGGVFRGYTF.

The chain links TRBV5-8 to TRBJ2-6; unclear D gene. This CDR3 has 13 amino acids. V was trimmed by 5 bases and J by 2 bases, leaving 5 bases between them. Germline CDR1 is SGHTS and CDR2 is YDEGEE. This CDR3 reads CASRRTGANVLTF. DNA for the CDR3: TGTGCCAGCAGGCGGACTGGGGCCAACGTCCTGACTTTC.

The chain links TRBV11-2 to TRBJ2-3; 16 nucleotides agree with TRBD2. Germline CDR1 SGHAT, CDR2 FQNNGV. V trimming: 4 bases; J trimming: 4 bases; junction bases outside the gene matches: 5. The CDR3 has 17 amino acids. CDR3 in DNA: TGTGCCAGCAGCTCCGGGACTAGCGGGGGGGCGGCAGATACGCAGTATTTT. Its protein product is CASSSGTSGGAADTQYF.

The chain joins TRBV7-2 to TRBJ2-1, with unresolved D. Per the germline V gene, CDR1 is SGHTA and CDR2 is FQGNSA. The CDR3 consists of 13 residues. The V end lost 1 base, the J end lost 9 bases, and 10 bases lay between the germline ends. As DNA, the CDR3 is TGTGCCAGCAGCTTAGGCCGATTGAGTGAGCAGTTCTTC. It is translated as CASSLGRLSEQFF.